This TCR beta chain was identified in a study of shared clonotypes between healthy human individuals. General study findings and limits: Enrolling few donors narrowed the genetic and exposure-history diversity that was represented. Despite large depth, rarefaction showed incomplete sorted-subset sequencing. How much donors shared clonotypes was expected to be affected by sequencing depth. The generation probabilities recorded for non-shared clonotypes fell below those of clonotypes shared by all four donors.

Selected positively for CCR7 and CD45RO-negative, naive CD8 cells excluded terminally differentiated effector memory CD45RA+ cells. CDR1 is SGHAT and CDR2 is FQNNGV in the germline V gene. The CDR3 is made up of 17 amino acids. With 1 base clipped from V and 3 bases from J, the junction kept 2 bases outside the gene matches. The repertoire was sequenced with immunoSEQ multiplex PCR; TCRdb's copy has only in-frame clones and lacks some. The table includes 1.5 million to 2.5 million clones, over 85% detected once. Turning to this clone: The antigen is not known.

The rearrangement links TRBV11-2 to TRBJ2-2, with 13 bases identical to TRBD2. Specimen: naive CD8+ T cells sorted from blood. The TCR comes from a man younger than 30 in good health. DNA for the CDR3: TGTGCCAGCAGCTTAGGTGGACTAGCGGGAGACACCGGGGAGCTGTTTTTT. Protein product: CASSLGGLAGDTGELFF.